The rows below give T cell receptor beta chains drawn from one sample of a study of cytomegalovirus exposure and HLA in healthy donors. Sequencing used immunoSEQ multiplex PCR; TCRdb keeps in-frame clones, though not all of them. The sample has some 70,000 clones; 70% to 90% are singletons. Material for sequencing was PBMCs. All receptors come from a young man in good health and CMV-seronegative. CDR3s include the opening cysteine and the closing phenylalanine or tryptophan. The order of the fields is CDR3 length, clone size, V gene, J gene, D gene, CDR3 DNA, CDR3 protein. The D gene is left open where the match is weak. The listing skips clone size in some rows; elsewhere it reads once, few, many or a size class.

>14|-|TRBV19|TRBJ1-2|TRBD1
TGTGCCAGTAGGCAAAACAGGGGATATGGTGGCTACACCTTC
CASRQNRGYGGYTF
>13|-|TRBV9|TRBJ2-2|-
TGTGCCAGCAGCGTACAATCCACCGGGGAGCTGTTTTTT
CASSVQSTGELFF
>13|-|TRBV5-1|TRBJ2-4|-
TGCGCCAGCAGCCCTGCCGAGCGGAACATTCAGTACTTC
CASSPAERNIQYF
>14|-|TRBV7-8|TRBJ2-7|-
TGTGCCAGCAGTTTTACGGGGAGCTCCTACGAGCAGTACTTC
CASSFTGSSYEQYF
>17|-|TRBV9|TRBJ2-1|TRBD2
TGTGCCAGCAGCGCCCTTCGTGGGCTAGCGGGGATCGATGAGCAGTTCTTC
CASSALRGLAGIDEQFF
>14|-|TRBV6-1|TRBJ1-2|-
TGTGCCAGCAGGTTTGGGGCGGTGGTGTATGGCTACACCTTC
CASRFGAVVYGYTF
>15|few|TRBV7-2|TRBJ2-3|-
TGTGCCAGCAGCTTAGAGGGGTGGGGGGCAGATACGCAGTATTTT
CASSLEGWGADTQYF
>14|-|TRBV7-8|TRBJ2-1|TRBD2
TGTGCCAGCAGCTACGGGGGGATCTACAATGAGCAGTTCTTC
CASSYGGIYNEQFF
>17|-|TRBV7-6|TRBJ1-4|TRBD1
TGTGCCAGCAGCTTAGCAGAGGGTCGACAGGGGAAAGGAAAACTGTTTTTT
CASSLAEGRQGKGKLFF
>16|-|TRBV7-2|TRBJ1-1|-
TGTGCCAGCAGCCCCGACAACAGGCTGGCGAACACTGAAGCTTTCTTT
CASSPDNRLANTEAFF
>15|-|TRBV6-5|TRBJ1-1|-
TGTGCCAGCAGTTACGAGAAGAGTAGGAACACTGAAGCTTTCTTT
CASSYEKSRNTEAFF
>15|few|TRBV7-9|TRBJ1-3|-
TGTGCCAGCAGCTCACTAAGGGGCTCTGGAAACACCATATATTTT
CASSSLRGSGNTIYF
>14|-|TRBV28|TRBJ2-4|-
TGTGCCAGCAATGGGCAGGCCCTCAAAAACATTCAGTACTTC
CASNGQALKNIQYF
>13|-|TRBV7-2|TRBJ1-2|-
TGTGCCAGCAGCCCCCGACAGGACTATGGCTACACCTTC
CASSPRQDYGYTF
>15|once|TRBV7-9|TRBJ2-1|-
TGTGCCAGCAGCACACCCCGGTTAGGGGCCGCTGAGCAGTTCTTC
CASSTPRLGAAEQFF
>16|once|TRBV5-6|TRBJ2-3|TRBD2
TGTGCCAGCAGCGGGACCAGCGGGACGACGGTGGATACGCAGTATTTT
CASSGTSGTTVDTQYF
>16|-|TRBV2|TRBJ2-3|TRBD1
TGTGCCAGCAATCGATTGGGACAGGGGGCAGGAGATACGCAGTATTTT
CASNRLGQGAGDTQYF
>15|-|TRBV27|TRBJ2-1|TRBD2
TGTGCCAGCAGTTTTCGGCTAGCGGGACCCAATGAGCAGTTCTTC
CASSFRLAGPNEQFF
>15|-|TRBV7-3|TRBJ2-5|-
TGTGCCAGCAGCTTGGTTACAGGTCCACAAGAGACCCAGTACTTC
CASSLVTGPQETQYF
>14|-|TRBV7-9|TRBJ1-1|-
TGTGCCAGCAGCTTAGCCCGTCTCTCCACTGAAGCTTTCTTT
CASSLARLSTEAFF
>15|once|TRBV28|TRBJ2-1|-
TGTGCCAGCACCTCGCCGGGATCAAACTACAATGAGCAGTTCTTC
CASTSPGSNYNEQFF
>16|once|TRBV5-4|TRBJ1-1|TRBD1
TGTGCCAGCAGCCGACAGGGGCGCTCCCAGAACACTGAAGCTTTCTTT
CASSRQGRSQNTEAFF